Reported below is one T cell receptor beta chain. A much larger clone lies a single base off, so this may be a read error. Disease duration was under 3 months in the ophthalmopathy patients, who also had a Clinical Activity Score of at least 3 and a NOSPECS grade of at least 4. A patient was excluded if there was uncontrolled infection, other autoimmune disease, pregnancy or lactation. Diagnoses were made from clinical symptoms, serum measures (thyroxine and TRAb), thyroid ultrasound and orbital computed tomography. These data belong to a study of T cells in Graves' hyperthyroidism and ophthalmopathy. Study information: Before any treatment, at initial diagnosis, peripheral blood was collected.

The CDR3 regions of TCR beta were amplified from RNA transcripts. The TCR CDR3 first-round RT-PCR relied on the HTBI primer set. MiXCR was run by TCRdb on the multiplex PCR reads, yielding one entry per CDR3 protein. In the table there are 500,000 or so distinct CDR3 sequences, roughly 17% of which are singletons. This CDR3 has 13 residues. Germline lookup yields CDR1 MNHNS and CDR2 SASEGT. The V end was cut by 6 bases, the J end by 6 bases, with 14 bases between. Sequenced input: blood. The sequence derives from a woman younger than 30 with Graves' ophthalmopathy. This chain links TRBV6-1 with TRBJ1-1, with D uncertain. CDR3 sequence (DNA): TGTGCCAGCAGGACCGGCAGCAACCCTGAAGCTTTCTTT. The encoded protein is CASRTGSNPEAFF.